This T cell receptor beta chain appears in the sequencing data of a study of cytomegalovirus exposure and HLA in healthy donors. Study background: A subsequent analysis reported that the roughly 120 validation repertoires were produced on the same platform that had also been used for the approximately 700 first-cohort repertoires.

The CDR3 is 14 amino acids. Per the germline V gene, CDR1 is SGHNT and CDR2 is YYREEE (reference sequence). Trimming took 5 bases from V and 3 from J; bases not matched to a gene: 4. The validation cohort, a group of over a hundred subjects, included the donors and was separate from the approximately 660-subject first cohort. A remark on this clone: Its specificity is not known.

Here immunoSEQ multiplex PCR was the method, and the copy in TCRdb shows in-frame clones only, minus some. The sample includes fewer than 250,000 clones, around nine tenths of them seen just once. General study points: Usually a TCR sequence was rare, but some public TCRs were found in many donors. Cytomegalovirus-associated status was assigned to approximately 160 TCR beta chains.

The V call is TRBV5-4, the J call TRBJ2-2; 7 nucleotides line up with TRBD1. Sequenced input: PBMCs. The receptor comes from a young man in good health and CMV-seronegative. The CDR3 sequence is CASSYDRDTGELFF. CDR3 DNA sequence: TGTGCCAGCAGTTATGACAGGGACACCGGGGAGCTGTTTTTT.